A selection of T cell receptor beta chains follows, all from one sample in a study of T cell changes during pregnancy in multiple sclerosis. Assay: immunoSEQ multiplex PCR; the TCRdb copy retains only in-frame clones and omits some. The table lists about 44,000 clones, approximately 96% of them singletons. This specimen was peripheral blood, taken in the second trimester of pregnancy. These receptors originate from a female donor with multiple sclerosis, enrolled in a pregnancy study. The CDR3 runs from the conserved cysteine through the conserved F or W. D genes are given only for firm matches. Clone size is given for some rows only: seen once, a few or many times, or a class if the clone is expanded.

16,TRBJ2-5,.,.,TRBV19,CASSIGGGQIQETQYF,TGTGCCAGTAGTATAGGCGGTGGACAGATCCAAGAGACCCAGTACTTC
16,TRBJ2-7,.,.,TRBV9,CASSAASGGQFYEQYF,TGTGCCAGCAGCGCCGCCTCGGGGGGCCAATTCTACGAGCAGTACTTC
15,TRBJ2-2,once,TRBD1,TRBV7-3,CASTLGTGGSGELFF,TGTGCCAGCACCTTAGGGACAGGGGGGTCCGGGGAGCTGTTTTTT
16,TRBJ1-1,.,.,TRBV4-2,CASSQGVQGQNTEAFF,TGTGCCAGCAGCCAAGGAGTACAGGGCCAGAACACTGAAGCTTTCTTT
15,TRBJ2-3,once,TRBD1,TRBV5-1,CASSLAGDRTDTQYF,TGCGCCAGCAGCTTGGCCGGGGACAGGACAGATACGCAGTATTTT
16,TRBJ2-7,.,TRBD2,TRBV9,CASSVGTSGNSYEQYF,TGTGCCAGCAGCGTGGGGACTAGCGGAAACTCCTACGAGCAGTACTTC
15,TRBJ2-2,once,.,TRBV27,CASSLSRHYTGELFF,TGTGCCAGCAGTTTATCTCGACACTACACCGGGGAGCTGTTTTTT
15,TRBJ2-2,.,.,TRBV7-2,CASSLDIRDSGELFF,TGTGCCAGCAGCTTAGATATACGCGATAGCGGGGAGCTGTTTTTT
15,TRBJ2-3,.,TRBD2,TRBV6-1,CASSPSGRAIDTQYF,TGTGCCAGCAGCCCGAGCGGGAGGGCCATAGATACGCAGTATTTT
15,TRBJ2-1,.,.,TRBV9,CASSPRGGTYNEQFF,TGTGCCAGCAGCCCCCGAGGGGGAACCTACAATGAGCAGTTCTTC
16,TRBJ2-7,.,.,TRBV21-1,CASSWLNGRRPYEQYF,TGTGCCAGCAGCTGGTTGAACGGGAGGAGACCCTACGAGCAGTACTTC
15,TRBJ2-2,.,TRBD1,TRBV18,CASDNQGASTGELFF,TGTGCCAGCGATAATCAGGGGGCGAGCACCGGGGAGCTGTTTTTT
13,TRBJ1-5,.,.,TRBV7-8,CASSEGGNQPQHF,TGTGCCAGCAGCGAAGGGGGAAATCAGCCCCAGCATTTT
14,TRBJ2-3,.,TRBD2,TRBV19,CASSPSGSPDTQYF,TGTGCCAGTAGTCCTAGCGGGAGCCCAGATACGCAGTATTTT
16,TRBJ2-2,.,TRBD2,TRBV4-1,CASSPGLAGAPGELFF,TGCGCCAGCAGCCCGGGACTAGCGGGGGCCCCCGGGGAGCTGTTTTTT
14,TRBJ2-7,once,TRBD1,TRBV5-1,CASSVGQGRHEQYF,TGCGCCAGCAGCGTAGGACAGGGGCGGCACGAGCAGTACTTC
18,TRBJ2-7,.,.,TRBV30,CAWNLNGEVFRLSYEQYF,TGTGCCTGGAACTTAAACGGGGAGGTGTTCCGACTATCCTACGAGCAGTACTTC
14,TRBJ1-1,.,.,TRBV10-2,CASSSGREVTEAFF,TGCGCCAGCTCATCCGGCAGGGAGGTCACTGAAGCTTTCTTT
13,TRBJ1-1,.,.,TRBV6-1,CASRVKDSLEAFF,TGTGCCAGCAGGGTTAAGGACAGCCTTGAAGCTTTCTTT
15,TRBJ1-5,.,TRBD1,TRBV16,CASSPGTGPREAQHF,TGTGCCAGCAGCCCCGGGACAGGCCCACGCGAGGCCCAGCATTTT
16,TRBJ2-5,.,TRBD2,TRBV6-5,CASSYSEVGGQETQYF,TGTGCCAGCAGTTACTCTGAGGTCGGGGGGCAAGAGACCCAGTACTTC
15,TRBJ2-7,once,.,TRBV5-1,CASSLALFDSYEQYF,TGCGCCAGCAGCTTGGCCCTATTCGATTCCTACGAGCAGTACTTC
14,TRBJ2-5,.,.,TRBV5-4,CASSQPGDRQTQYF,TGTGCCAGCAGCCAACCAGGGGATAGGCAGACCCAGTACTTC
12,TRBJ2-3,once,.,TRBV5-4,CASRTPPDTQYF,TGTGCCAGCAGAACTCCCCCAGATACGCAGTATTTT
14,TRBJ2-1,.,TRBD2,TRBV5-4,CASSSSGRANEQFF,TGTGCCAGCAGCTCTAGCGGGAGGGCCAATGAGCAGTTCTTC
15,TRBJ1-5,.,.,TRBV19,CASSISGGVSQPQHF,TGTGCCAGTAGTATCTCCGGGGGTGTAAGTCAGCCCCAGCATTTT
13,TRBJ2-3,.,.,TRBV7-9,CASSLGLTDTQYF,TGTGCCAGCAGCCTGGGACTTACAGATACGCAGTATTTT
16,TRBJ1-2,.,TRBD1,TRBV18,CASSPGQGASDYGYTF,TGTGCCAGCTCACCGGGACAGGGGGCATCGGACTATGGCTACACCTTC
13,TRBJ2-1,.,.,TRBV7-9,CASSLRSYNEQFF,TGTGCCAGCAGCTTACGCTCCTACAATGAGCAGTTCTTC
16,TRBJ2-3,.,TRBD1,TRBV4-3,CASSPRDSGMKDTQYF,TGCGCCAGCAGCCCCCGGGACAGCGGAATGAAAGATACGCAGTATTTT
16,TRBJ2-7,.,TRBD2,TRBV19,CASSRLAGDSKYEQYF,TGTGCCAGTAGTAGACTAGCGGGGGACTCGAAATACGAGCAGTACTTC
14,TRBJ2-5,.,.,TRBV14,CASSQEAGTGTQYF,TGTGCCAGCAGCCAAGAGGCAGGCACAGGGACCCAGTACTTC
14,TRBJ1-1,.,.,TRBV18,CASSANFPGTEAFF,TGTGCCAGCTCAGCCAACTTCCCGGGCACTGAAGCTTTCTTT
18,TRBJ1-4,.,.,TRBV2,CASRPKRRLWGGNEKLFF,TGTGCCAGCAGGCCGAAGAGGAGGCTGTGGGGGGGTAATGAAAAACTGTTTTTT
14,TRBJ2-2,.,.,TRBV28,CASSAGVNTGELFF,TGTGCCAGCAGTGCAGGGGTGAACACCGGGGAGCTGTTTTTT
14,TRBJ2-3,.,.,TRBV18,CASSPLSGTDTQYF,TGTGCCAGCTCACCATTGAGTGGCACAGATACGCAGTATTTT
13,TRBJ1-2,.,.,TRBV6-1,CASSVDLGYGYTF,TGTGCCAGCAGTGTTGACCTCGGGTATGGCTACACCTTC
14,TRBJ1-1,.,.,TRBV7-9,CASSPGLWNTEAFF,TGTGCCAGCAGCCCAGGACTCTGGAACACTGAAGCTTTCTTT
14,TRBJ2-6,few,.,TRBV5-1,CASSPSSGANVLTF,TGCGCCAGCAGCCCGAGCTCTGGGGCCAACGTCCTGACTTTC
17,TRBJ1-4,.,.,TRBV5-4,CASSLGRDRRTNEKLFF,TGTGCCAGCAGCTTGGGGAGGGATCGAAGAACTAATGAAAAACTGTTTTTT
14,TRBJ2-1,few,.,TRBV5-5,CASLGDFSTNEQFF,TGTGCCAGCTTAGGGGATTTCTCGACCAATGAGCAGTTCTTC
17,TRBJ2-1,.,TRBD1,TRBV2,CASGKNVPATGGNEQFF,TGTGCCAGCGGTAAGAACGTGCCGGCGACAGGGGGGAATGAGCAGTTCTTC
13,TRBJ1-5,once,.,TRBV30,CAWSVQGNQPQHF,TGTGCCTGGAGTGTACAAGGCAATCAGCCCCAGCATTTT
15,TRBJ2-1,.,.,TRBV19,CASSIVGGVDNEQFF,TGTGCCAGTAGTATTGTGGGAGGCGTCGACAATGAGCAGTTCTTC